The present T cell receptor (beta chain) was sequenced within a study of control samples from healthy donors and cancer patients. Germline-derived CDR1 and CDR2 are MGHRA and YSYEKL. V trimming: 4 bases; J trimming: 2 bases; junction bases outside the gene matches: 1. The CDR3 extends over 13 amino acids. Only in-frame clones appear in the TCRdb table, and some are missing; sequencing was by immunoSEQ multiplex PCR. This table holds 150,000 to 200,000 clones, about 91% found once. This clone was seen more than once but under ten times. Sequencing was carried out using blood. This receptor was identified in a woman aged 40 to 50 in good health. The rearrangement links TRBV4-1 to TRBJ2-7, with TRBD1 matching over 8 bases. CDR3 residues: CASSRDRTYEQYF. The CDR3 DNA reads TGCGCCAGCAGCCGGGACAGGACCTACGAGCAGTACTTC.